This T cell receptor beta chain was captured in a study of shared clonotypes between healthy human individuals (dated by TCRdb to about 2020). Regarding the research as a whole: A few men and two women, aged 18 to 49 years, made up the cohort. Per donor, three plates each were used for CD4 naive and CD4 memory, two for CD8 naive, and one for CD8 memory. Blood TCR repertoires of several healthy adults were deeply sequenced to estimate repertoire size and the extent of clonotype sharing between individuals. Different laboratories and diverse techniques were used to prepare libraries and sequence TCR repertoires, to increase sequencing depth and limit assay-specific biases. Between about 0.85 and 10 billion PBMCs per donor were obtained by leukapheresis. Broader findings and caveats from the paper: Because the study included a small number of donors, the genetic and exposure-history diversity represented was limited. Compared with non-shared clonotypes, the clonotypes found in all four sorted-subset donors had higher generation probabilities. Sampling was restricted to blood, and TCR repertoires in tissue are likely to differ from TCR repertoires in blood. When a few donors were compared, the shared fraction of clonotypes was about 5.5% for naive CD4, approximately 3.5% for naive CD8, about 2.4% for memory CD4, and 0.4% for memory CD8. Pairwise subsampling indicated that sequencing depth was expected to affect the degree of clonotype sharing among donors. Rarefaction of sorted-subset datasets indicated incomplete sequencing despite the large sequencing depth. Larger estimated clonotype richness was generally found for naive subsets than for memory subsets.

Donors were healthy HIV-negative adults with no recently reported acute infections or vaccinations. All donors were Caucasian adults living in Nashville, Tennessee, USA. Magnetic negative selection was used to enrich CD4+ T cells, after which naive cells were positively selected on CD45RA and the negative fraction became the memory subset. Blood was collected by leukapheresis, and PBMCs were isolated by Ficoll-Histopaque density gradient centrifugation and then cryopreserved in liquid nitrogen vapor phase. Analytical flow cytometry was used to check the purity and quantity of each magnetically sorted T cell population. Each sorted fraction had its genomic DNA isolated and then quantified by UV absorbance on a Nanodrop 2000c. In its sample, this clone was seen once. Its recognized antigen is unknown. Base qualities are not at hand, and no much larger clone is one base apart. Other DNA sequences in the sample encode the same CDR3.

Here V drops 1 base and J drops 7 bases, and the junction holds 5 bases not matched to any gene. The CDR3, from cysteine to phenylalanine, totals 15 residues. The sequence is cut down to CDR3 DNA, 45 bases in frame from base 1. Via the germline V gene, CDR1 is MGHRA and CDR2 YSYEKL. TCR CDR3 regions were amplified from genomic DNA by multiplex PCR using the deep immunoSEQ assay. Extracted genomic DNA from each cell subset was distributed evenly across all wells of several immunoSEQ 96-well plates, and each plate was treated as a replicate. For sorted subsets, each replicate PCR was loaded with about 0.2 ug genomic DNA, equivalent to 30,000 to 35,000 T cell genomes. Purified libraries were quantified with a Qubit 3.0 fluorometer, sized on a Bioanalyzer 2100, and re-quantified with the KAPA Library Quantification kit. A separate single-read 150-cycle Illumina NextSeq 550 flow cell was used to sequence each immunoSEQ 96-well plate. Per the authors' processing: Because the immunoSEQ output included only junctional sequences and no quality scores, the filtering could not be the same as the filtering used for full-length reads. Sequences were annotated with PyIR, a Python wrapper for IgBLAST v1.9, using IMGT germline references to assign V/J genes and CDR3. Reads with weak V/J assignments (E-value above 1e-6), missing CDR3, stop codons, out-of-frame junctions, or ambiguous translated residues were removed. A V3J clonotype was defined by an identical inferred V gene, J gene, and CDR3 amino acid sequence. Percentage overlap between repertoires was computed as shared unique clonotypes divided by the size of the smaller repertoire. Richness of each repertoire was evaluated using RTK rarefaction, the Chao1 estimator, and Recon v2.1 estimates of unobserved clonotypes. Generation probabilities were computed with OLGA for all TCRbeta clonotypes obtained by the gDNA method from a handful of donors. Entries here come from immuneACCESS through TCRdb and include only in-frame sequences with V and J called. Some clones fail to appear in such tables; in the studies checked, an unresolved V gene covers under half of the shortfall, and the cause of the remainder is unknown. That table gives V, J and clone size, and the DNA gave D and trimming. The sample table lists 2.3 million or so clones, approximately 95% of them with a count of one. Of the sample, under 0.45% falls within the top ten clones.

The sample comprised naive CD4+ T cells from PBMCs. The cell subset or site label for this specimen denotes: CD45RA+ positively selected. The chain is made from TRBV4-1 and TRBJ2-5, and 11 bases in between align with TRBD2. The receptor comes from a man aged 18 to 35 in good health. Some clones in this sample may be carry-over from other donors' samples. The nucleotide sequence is TGCGCCAGCAGCCAAGGACTAGCGGGACTTGGGACCCAGTACTTC. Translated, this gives CASSQGLAGLGTQYF.